This T cell receptor beta chain derives from a study of vaccination effects on CD4 cells after COVID-19. The overall study: PBMC cultures contained some 2.1 million cells per well, roughly 10 IU/ml IL-2 and around 9.4 ug/ml peptides. Study-level points and caveats: Clones of infection and vaccine origin contracted markedly late after vaccination. Few convalescent patients were studied, and early post-infection samples were lacking.

Isolation of CD4+ T cells took place after less than twelve days of culture. This individual tested PCR-positive for SARS-CoV-2 infection between March and December 2020. Of note for this clone: Its target is unknown.

TCRdb keeps only in-frame clones here, not all; method: immunoSEQ multiplex PCR. The table lists 40,000 to 60,000 clones, 70% to 75% of them singletons. Trimming took 6 bases from V and 6 from J; bases not matched to a gene: 5. The CDR3 consists of 15 residues. The germline gives CDR1 MNHEY, CDR2 SMNVEV (reference sequence). The chain links TRBV27 to TRBJ2-1; TRBD2 aligns across 13 bases. The material sequenced was CD4+ T cells from PBMCs cultured without peptide, taken before COVID-19 vaccination. The sequence was obtained from a human donor who had a prior SARS-CoV-2 infection. The CDR3 loop reads CASRRLAGGRNEQFF. The CDR3 DNA sequence: TGTGCCAGCAGAAGACTAGCGGGAGGTCGCAATGAGCAGTTCTTC.